Described below is a single T cell receptor (beta chain) sequence and its context. Antigen specificity is unknown. This sample was taken from a study of graft-versus-host responses after intestinal transplantation. Trimming took off 0 bases at V and 6 bases at J, with 12 bases between the two ends. The V gene's germline CDR1 is SGHAT and CDR2 FQNNGV. The CDR3 runs 15 residues. TCRdb keeps only in-frame clones here, not all; method: immunoSEQ multiplex PCR. Of approximately 28,000 clones listed, approximately 90% were seen once; the top ten hold more than 9%. Findings and caveats of the study: Circulating GvH clones peaking coincided with falling HvG clones soon after transplant.

The sequence came from a human patient who received an intestinal transplant, so some T cells may come from the graft donor. This chain links TRBV11-2 with TRBJ2-1; weak D call: TRBD1 (6 bases). Specimen: PBMCs, collected about 420 days after intestinal transplantation. The CDR3 coding sequence is TGTGCCAGCAGCTTAGAACAGGGATCCCCCAATGAGCAGTTCTTC. Translated, it gives CASSLEQGSPNEQFF.